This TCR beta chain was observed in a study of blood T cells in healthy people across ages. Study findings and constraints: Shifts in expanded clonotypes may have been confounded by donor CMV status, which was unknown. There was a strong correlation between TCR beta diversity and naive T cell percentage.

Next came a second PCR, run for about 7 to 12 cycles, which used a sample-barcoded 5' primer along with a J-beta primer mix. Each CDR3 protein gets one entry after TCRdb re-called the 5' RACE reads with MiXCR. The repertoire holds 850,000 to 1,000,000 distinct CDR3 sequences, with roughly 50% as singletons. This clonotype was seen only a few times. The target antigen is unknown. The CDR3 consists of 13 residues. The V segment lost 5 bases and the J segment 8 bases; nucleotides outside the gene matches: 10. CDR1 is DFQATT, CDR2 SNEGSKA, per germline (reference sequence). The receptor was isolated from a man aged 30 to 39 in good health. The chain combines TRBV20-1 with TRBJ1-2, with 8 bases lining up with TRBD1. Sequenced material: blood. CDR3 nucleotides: TGCAGTGCTGCCCGACAGGGGCCGGGGGGCTACACCTTC. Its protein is CSAARQGPGGYTF.